This TCR beta chain was recovered during a study of cytomegalovirus exposure and HLA in healthy donors. Study-wide results and caveats: For cytomegalovirus status, the classifier reportedly gave diagnoses with high specificity and sensitivity. Some public TCRs appeared in many individuals, while most sequences were rare.

The V segment lost 0 bases and the J segment 7 bases; nucleotides outside the gene matches: 11. CDR3 length: 16 amino acids. Germline CDR1 SEHNR, CDR2 FQNEAQ (reference sequence). A remark on this clone: The antigen remains undetermined.

The data were produced by immunoSEQ multiplex PCR, yet TCRdb's version contains in-frame clones alone and is incomplete. The sample consists of fewer than 90,000 clones, 84% of them appearing once. Sequenced sample: PBMCs. J is TRBJ1-1 and V is TRBV7-9; TRBD1 agrees at 7 bases. This clonotype originated in a woman under 30 in good health and CMV-seropositive. CDR3 in DNA: TGTGCCAGCAGCTTAGCCCTCGGGCTCTCAGGGGGTGAAGCTTTCTTT. Its translation is CASSLALGLSGGEAFF.